The 25 T cell receptor beta chains listed next were all sequenced from one sample in a study of monozygotic twins with inflammatory bowel disease. TCRdb re-analyzed the 5' RACE reads; it lists each CDR3 protein once, without DNA. The ten most abundant clones cover 1.5% to 2% of a sample with about 210,000 distinct CDR3 sequences. The sample was blood. These receptors were taken from a human donor with ulcerative colitis or Crohn's disease, or a healthy co-twin of an affected twin (not recorded which).

This chain uses TRBV11-2 with TRBJ2-7; no DNA is available, so the TRBD2 call from TCRdb remains unchecked. Germline-derived CDR1 and CDR2 are SGHAT and FQNNGV. The CDR3 is 14 residues long. CDR3 region: CASSLRLEDYEQYF.

V usage is TRBV5-1 and J usage is TRBJ2-7; the D call from TCRdb, TRBD2, cannot be confirmed without DNA. This CDR3 spans 15 amino acids. The germline V gene encodes CDR1 SGHRS and CDR2 YFSETQ. The CDR3 sequence: CASSPTGTSGYEQYF.

This chain uses TRBV5-1 with TRBJ2-2; TCRdb's assignment of TRBD1 cannot be checked, as there is no DNA. The CDR3 spans 14 residues. CDR1 SGHRS and CDR2 YFSETQ come from the germline V gene. This CDR3 reads CASLAPGNTGELFF.

The chain couples TRBV7-9 to TRBJ2-1; the D call from TCRdb, TRBD2, cannot be confirmed without DNA. The CDR3 is 17 residues long. Per germline, CDR1 SEHNR and CDR2 FQNEAQ (reference sequence). CDR3 protein: CASSLTPRRVNYNEQFF.

This chain joins TRBV6-5 and TRBJ1-4; absent DNA, TCRdb's TRBD1 call cannot be checked. CDR1 is MNHEY, CDR2 SVGAGI, per germline. The CDR3 length is 14 residues. CDR3 residues: CASSYRGASEKLFF.

The chain uses TRBV19 and TRBJ2-7; as DNA is missing, the TRBD1 call by TCRdb cannot be tested. Germline lookup yields CDR1 LNHDA and CDR2 SQIVND (reference sequence). The CDR3 has 11 residues. The CDR3 region is CATRQGYEQYF.

The chain couples TRBV2 to TRBJ2-3; without DNA, the TCRdb call of TRBD2 cannot be checked. Germline CDR1 SNHLY, CDR2 FYNNEI. This CDR3 region has 14 residues. The CDR3 region is CASNPRTSGDTQYF.

The chain is built from TRBV7-8 and TRBJ2-3; no DNA is available, so the TRBD1 call from TCRdb remains unchecked. Germline values: CDR1 SGHVS, CDR2 FQNEAQ. The CDR3 has 15 residues. CDR3 residues: CASSLTRGYTDTQYF.

The chain's CDR3 is CASSPQGAREQYF. The chain carries TRBV5-1 and TRBJ2-7; the D call from TCRdb, TRBD1, cannot be confirmed without DNA. There are 13 residues in the CDR3. From germline, CDR1 is SGHRS and CDR2 YFSETQ.

This sequence joins TRBV12-3 or TRBV12-4 and TRBJ2-3. The CDR3 contains 14 residues. This CDR3 is CASSFKWLTDTQYF.

The chain links TRBV18 to TRBJ2-5. The length of the CDR3 is 11 residues. Germline CDR1 reads KGHSH; CDR2 reads LQKENI. This CDR3 is CASSPEETQYF.

The chain uses TRBV18 and TRBJ1-4. This CDR3 contains 18 residues. Per germline, CDR1 KGHSH and CDR2 LQKENI. CDR3 loop: CASSPRGPQIATNEKLFF.

The gene calls are TRBV13 and TRBJ2-1; TCRdb's assignment of TRBD1 cannot be checked, as there is no DNA. Germline loops: CDR1 PRHDT, CDR2 FYEKMQ (reference sequence). The CDR3 totals 15 residues. This CDR3 is CASSRRSRGGDEQFF.

The J gene is TRBJ2-3, the V gene TRBV7-2; TCRdb selects TRBD1, and the lack of DNA leaves this call unchecked. In germline, CDR1 is SGHTA, CDR2 FQGNSA. CDR3 length equals 12 residues. The CDR3 sequence is CASTPGGGAQYF.

The J gene is TRBJ1-1, the V gene TRBV18. CDR1 KGHSH and CDR2 LQKENI come from the germline V gene. The CDR3 spans 14 residues. CDR3 residues: CASSPSLRPTEAFF.

The J gene is TRBJ2-2, the V gene TRBV5-1; lacking DNA, the TRBD1 call made by TCRdb goes unchecked. This CDR3 is built from 15 residues. Germline V gene data show CDR1 as SGHRS and CDR2 as YFSETQ. CDR3 protein: CASSPRGQGTGELFF.

The genes are TRBV9 and TRBJ1-5; as DNA is missing, the TRBD1 call by TCRdb cannot be tested. This CDR3 is 14 amino acids long. Per germline, CDR1 SGDLS and CDR2 YYNGEE. The CDR3 sequence is CASSARDRSQPQHF.

This chain joins TRBV2 and TRBJ2-1; TCRdb's D call of TRBD1 is untestable without DNA. The CDR3 is 15 residues long. In germline, CDR1 is SNHLY, CDR2 FYNNEI. The CDR3 sequence: CASSSTGGVHNEQFF.

The V call is TRBV18, the J call TRBJ1-1. The CDR3 is 16 amino acids. CDR1 KGHSH and CDR2 LQKENI come from the germline V gene. CDR3 residues: CASSPETRPMNTEAFF.

The CDR3 loop is CASGGHQNTEAFF. The chain employs TRBV7-2 and TRBJ1-1; TCRdb selects TRBD1, and the lack of DNA leaves this call unchecked. The germline V gene encodes CDR1 SGHTA and CDR2 FQGNSA. The CDR3 runs to 13 residues.

The rearrangement uses TRBV5-1 and TRBJ2-7; TCRdb calls TRBD1, which cannot be checked without DNA. CDR3 length: 14 residues. Germline CDR1 and CDR2: SGHRS and YFSETQ. This CDR3 reads CASSEGAYRYEQYF.

V usage is TRBV18 and J usage is TRBJ2-1; absent DNA, TCRdb's TRBD2 call cannot be checked. The CDR3 has 15 residues. The germline V gene has CDR1 KGHSH and CDR2 LQKENI. CDR3 region: CASSQRTSGGNEQFF.

The chain employs TRBV7-9 and TRBJ1-4. Germline loops: CDR1 SEHNR, CDR2 FQNEAQ (reference sequence). CDR3 length: 16 residues. The CDR3 region is CASSLGEGGWNEKLFF. The complete variable domain, with remaining parts taken from reference TRBV7-9 and TRBJ1-4, reads DTGVSQNPRHKITKRGQNVTFRCDPISEHNRLYWYRQTLGQGPEFLTYFQNEAQLEKSRLLSDRFSAERPKGSFSTLEIQRTEQGDSAMYLCASSLGEGGWNEKLFFGSGTQLSVL.

V and J are TRBV20-1 and TRBJ1-3. The length of the CDR3 is 14 residues. Germline assignment: CDR1 DFQATT and CDR2 SNEGSKA (reference sequence). This chain's CDR3 is CSASKWESGNTIYF.

The chain employs TRBV10-3 and TRBJ2-1; without DNA, the TCRdb call of TRBD2 cannot be checked. The CDR3 has 14 amino acids. Germline-derived CDR1 and CDR2 are ENHRY and SYGVKD. The CDR3 loop is CAISEPSAYNEQFF.